A selection of T cell receptor beta chains follows, all from one sample in a study of blood T cell repertoires in COVID-19. The table came from immunoSEQ multiplex PCR; TCRdb's copy has only in-frame clones and leaves some out. The data contain over 200,000 clones, roughly four fifths of them singletons. The sequencing input was peripheral blood. The receptors were gathered from a woman aged 40-49 years with acute or convalescent COVID-19. CDR3s include the opening cysteine and the closing phenylalanine or tryptophan. D genes are given only for firm matches. Some rows have no size entry. The others give once, few or many, or a class for an expanded clone.

j_call clone_size v_call cdr3_length d_call cdr3_aa cdr3_nt
TRBJ2-3 NA TRBV19 19 TRBD2 CASSMGITSGRALADTQYF TGTGCCAGTAGTATGGGTATTACTAGCGGGAGGGCCCTCGCAGATACGCAGTATTTT
TRBJ2-5 NA TRBV5-1 15 TRBD2 CASSLGRRVGETQYF TGCGCCAGCAGCCTCGGGAGGCGGGTGGGAGAGACCCAGTACTTC
TRBJ2-1 NA TRBV7-2 14 NA CASTLSSSYNEQFF TGTGCCAGCACCCTATCTAGCTCCTACAATGAGCAGTTCTTC
TRBJ2-3 NA TRBV3-1/TRBV3-2 18 TRBD2 CASSHPGLAGLWVDTQYF TGTGCCAGCAGCCACCCGGGACTAGCGGGACTTTGGGTGGATACGCAGTATTTT
TRBJ2-5 NA TRBV11-3 15 TRBD1 CASSFGTGGGETQYF TGTGCCAGCAGCTTCGGGACAGGGGGTGGAGAGACCCAGTACTTC
TRBJ1-2 NA TRBV27 14 TRBD1 CASSRDRASRGYTF TGTGCCAGCAGTCGGGACAGGGCCTCGAGGGGCTACACCTTC
TRBJ1-6 NA TRBV7-2 17 TRBD1 CASSPVTGGPYNSPLHF TGTGCCAGCAGCCCGGTGACAGGGGGCCCCTATAATTCACCCCTCCACTTT
TRBJ2-7 once TRBV6-2/TRBV6-3 17 TRBD2 CASSLRLATTRSYEQYF TGTGCCAGCAGTCTTAGACTAGCAACAACTCGCTCCTACGAGCAGTACTTC
TRBJ1-1 NA TRBV4-3 13 NA CASSSQEGTEAFF TGCGCCAGCAGTAGCCAGGAGGGCACTGAAGCTTTCTTT
TRBJ2-7 NA TRBV4-1 14 NA CASSPIGSSYEQYF TGCGCCAGCAGCCCCATCGGGAGCTCCTACGAGCAGTACTTC
TRBJ1-2 few TRBV2 15 NA CASSEIRATSKGYTF TGTGCCAGCAGTGAAATCAGGGCAACCTCTAAAGGCTACACCTTC
TRBJ1-2 few TRBV7-8 14 NA CASSFGREIYGYTF TGTGCCAGCAGCTTCGGACGGGAGATATATGGCTACACCTTC
TRBJ2-3 NA TRBV11-3 17 TRBD1 CASSFYAGGAATDTQYF TGTGCCAGCAGCTTTTATGCAGGGGGCGCGGCGACAGATACGCAGTATTTT
TRBJ1-2 NA TRBV30 15 NA CAWTPLGANGGSYTF TGTGCCTGGACCCCGTTAGGGGCTAATGGGGGGAGCTACACCTTC
TRBJ1-1 few TRBV2 12 NA CASIRLNAEAFF TGTGCCAGCATAAGACTGAATGCTGAAGCTTTCTTT
TRBJ2-2 NA TRBV4-1 18 TRBD2 CASSQEPPSGGASGELFF TGCGCCAGCAGCCAAGAGCCTCCTAGCGGGGGGGCCTCTGGGGAGCTGTTTTTT
TRBJ1-4 few TRBV5-1 15 TRBD1 CASSFTGGPGEKLFF TGCGCCAGCAGCTTTACAGGGGGGCCAGGGGAAAAACTGTTTTTT
TRBJ2-5 NA TRBV18 12 NA CASSSLPETQYF TGTGCCAGCTCATCCCTCCCAGAGACCCAGTACTTC
TRBJ2-1 NA TRBV7-3 15 TRBD2 CASSLTSGGLNEQFF TGTGCCAGCAGCTTAACTAGCGGGGGCCTCAATGAGCAGTTCTTC
TRBJ1-4 NA TRBV27 14 NA CASSLWGEGEKLFF TGTGCCAGCAGTTTGTGGGGTGAGGGTGAAAAACTGTTTTTT
TRBJ2-3 once TRBV19 15 NA CASSIEGEGADTQYF TGTGCCAGTAGTATAGAGGGCGAGGGGGCAGATACGCAGTATTTT
TRBJ1-2 many TRBV19 13 NA CASRRPGSGGYTF TGTGCCAGCCGACGTCCAGGGTCCGGTGGCTACACCTTC
TRBJ2-1 once TRBV19 14 TRBD2 CASSPGLAGLQQFF TGTGCCAGTAGTCCGGGACTAGCGGGACTGCAGCAGTTCTTC
TRBJ2-7 NA TRBV10-2 19 NA CASSEWSVISDSPSYEQYF TGCGCCAGCAGTGAGTGGTCAGTGATATCGGACAGTCCCTCCTACGAGCAGTACTTC
TRBJ1-2 NA TRBV3-1/TRBV3-2 14 NA CASSHNRINYGYTF TGTGCCAGCAGCCATAACAGGATTAACTATGGCTACACCTTC
TRBJ1-2 NA TRBV3-1/TRBV3-2 15 NA CASSDTGTPNYGYTF TGTGCCAGCAGCGATACCGGGACTCCCAACTATGGCTACACCTTC
TRBJ1-3 NA TRBV3-1/TRBV3-2 16 NA CASSQDTPRVRNTIYF TGTGCCAGCAGCCAAGATACTCCGAGGGTCCGGAACACCATATATTTT
TRBJ2-5 NA TRBV9 16 NA CASSVGVDIQWETQYF TGTGCCAGCAGCGTAGGAGTGGACATCCAATGGGAGACCCAGTACTTC
TRBJ2-1 NA TRBV3-1/TRBV3-2 15 TRBD2 CASSQDREAGGFKFF TGTGCCAGCAGCCAAGATCGGGAAGCGGGAGGGTTTAAGTTCTTC
TRBJ1-1 NA TRBV6-5 13 NA CASSYSTPTEAFF TGTGCCAGCAGTTACTCGACACCCACTGAAGCTTTCTTT
TRBJ1-1 NA TRBV15 14 NA CATSGSTVLGEAFF TGTGCCACCAGCGGGTCGACAGTCCTTGGGGAAGCTTTCTTT
TRBJ2-1 NA TRBV5-1 16 TRBD1 CASSLGIGTGIHEQFF TGCGCCAGCAGCTTGGGTATCGGGACAGGGATCCATGAGCAGTTCTTC
TRBJ1-4 few TRBV30 15 TRBD1 CAWKRGQGAGEKLFF TGTGCCTGGAAGAGGGGACAGGGGGCAGGGGAAAAACTGTTTTTT
TRBJ2-7 NA TRBV7-9 15 TRBD1 CASSSSTGISYEQYF TGTGCCAGCAGCTCGTCGACAGGGATCAGCTACGAGCAGTACTTC
TRBJ1-2 once TRBV12-5 14 NA CASGLDRATYGYTF TGTGCTAGTGGTTTGGACAGGGCCACCTATGGCTACACCTTC
TRBJ1-6 NA TRBV30 13 NA CAWTQNQNSPLHF TGTGCCTGGACACAAAATCAAAATTCACCCCTCCACTTT
TRBJ2-3 NA TRBV30 15 NA CAWSPKEAWQDTQYF TGTGCCTGGAGTCCCAAAGAGGCTTGGCAAGATACGCAGTATTTT
TRBJ2-5 NA TRBV12-5 11 NA CASGAGETQYF TGTGCCTCGGGCGCGGGGGAGACCCAGTACTTC
TRBJ2-3 NA TRBV9 16 TRBD2 CASSVGLAGIADTQYF TGTGCCAGCAGCGTAGGGCTAGCGGGGATCGCAGATACGCAGTATTTT
TRBJ1-5 NA TRBV15 16 TRBD1 CATSRGQGKPNQPQHF TGTGCCACCAGCAGAGGACAGGGAAAACCCAATCAGCCCCAGCATTTT
TRBJ2-3 NA TRBV10-3 16 TRBD2 CAISSGLAGGADTQYF TGTGCCATCAGCTCCGGACTAGCGGGCGGGGCCGATACGCAGTATTTT
TRBJ2-1 NA TRBV14 18 TRBD2 CASSQGPSSGSTYNEQFF TGTGCCAGCAGCCAGGGACCTAGTAGCGGGAGCACCTACAATGAGCAGTTCTTC
TRBJ2-1 NA TRBV9 15 TRBD2 CASSVGTSGYNEQFF TGTGCCAGCAGCGTAGGGACTAGCGGTTACAATGAGCAGTTCTTC
TRBJ1-1 once TRBV6-5 15 NA CASRQTGLRDTEAFF TGTGCCAGCAGACAAACGGGACTACGGGACACTGAAGCTTTCTTT
TRBJ2-3 NA TRBV5-8 12 TRBD2 CASSAWDYLKYF TGTGCCAGCAGCGCCTGGGACTACTTGAAGTATTTT
TRBJ1-6 NA TRBV3-1/TRBV3-2 21 TRBD1 CASSPLRTGVDRSSYNSPLHF TGTGCCAGCAGCCCCCTCCGGACAGGGGTGGATCGAAGCTCCTATAATTCACCCCTCCACTTT
TRBJ2-5 NA TRBV4-1 18 TRBD2 CASSQARLAGGSMETQYF TGCGCCAGCAGCCAAGCCCGACTAGCGGGAGGTTCGATGGAGACCCAGTACTTC
TRBJ1-2 NA TRBV18 14 TRBD1 CASSQTGQGNGYTF TGTGCCAGCTCACAGACGGGACAGGGGAACGGCTACACCTTC
TRBJ1-2 few TRBV12-3/TRBV12-4 13 TRBD1 CASSRTGLYGYTF TGTGCCAGCAGCCGGACAGGCCTCTATGGCTACACCTTC
TRBJ2-7 NA TRBV10-2 12 TRBD1 CASKQGPYEQYF TGCGCCAGCAAACAGGGGCCCTACGAGCAGTACTTC
TRBJ2-1 NA TRBV28 10 NA CATQTNEQFF TGTGCCACGCAAACAAACGAGCAGTTCTTC
TRBJ2-7 NA TRBV5-1 15 TRBD2 CASRIGLAGTAEQYF TGCGCCAGCAGGATCGGACTAGCGGGAACGGCCGAGCAGTACTTC
TRBJ1-1 NA TRBV24-1 13 NA CATSEGGGYEAFF TGTGCCACCAGTGAGGGTGGGGGGTACGAAGCTTTCTTT
TRBJ1-6 NA TRBV6-2/TRBV6-3 17 TRBD1 CASSRPGTGIYNSPLHF TGTGCCAGCAGCCGACCCGGGACAGGGATCTATAATTCACCCCTCCACTTT
TRBJ1-1 few TRBV9 12 NA CASSTSRGEAFF TGTGCCAGCAGCACCTCTCGGGGGGAAGCTTTCTTT
TRBJ2-5 NA TRBV7-7 14 NA CASSLGLGGETQYF TGTGCCAGCAGCTTGGGGCTAGGGGGTGAGACCCAGTACTTC
TRBJ1-4 NA TRBV2 14 NA CASSDVASVRKLFF TGTGCCAGCAGTGACGTGGCTTCCGTACGAAAACTGTTTTTT